Each of the 21 T cell receptor beta chains below was sequenced from the same sample in a study of blood T cell repertoires in COVID-19. The data were produced by immunoSEQ multiplex PCR, yet TCRdb's version contains in-frame clones alone and is incomplete. Among about 170,000 clones, 85% to 90% were seen once, and the ten largest hold more than 2%. Input material: peripheral blood. These receptors were obtained from a man aged 50-59 years who had recovered from COVID-19.

The genes are TRBV6-2 or TRBV6-3 and TRBJ2-2; 10 nucleotides line up with TRBD2. In germline, CDR1 is MNHEY, CDR2 SVGEGT. The V segment lost 6 bases and the J segment 2 bases; nucleotides outside the gene matches: 6. The CDR3 is 16 residues long. The CDR3 bases are TGTGCCAGCAGCCCTGGACTAGCGGTTAACACCGGGGAGCTGTTTTTT. Translated: CASSPGLAVNTGELFF.

The chain couples TRBV18 to TRBJ2-4; D might be TRBD2 (6 bases). The germline V gene encodes CDR1 KGHSH and CDR2 LQKENI. Trimming pared 3 bases from V and 7 bases from J, leaving 19 bases between. This CDR3 spans 16 amino acids. CDR3 in DNA: TGTGCCAGCTCACCGGAGGGACGTCCGTATTCTAACATTCAGTACTTC. Its translation is CASSPEGRPYSNIQYF.

The chain uses TRBV30 and TRBJ1-1; 7 nucleotides agree with TRBD1. The ends lost 2 bases at V and 3 bases at J; junction bases unmatched: 12. The CDR3 has 16 residues. From germline, CDR1 is GTSNPN and CDR2 SVGIG (reference sequence). Here the CDR3 DNA reads TGTGCCTGGAGTCCCCCTGTTCGGCAGGGGGACACTGAAGCTTTCTTT. It specifies CAWSPPVRQGDTEAFF.

This clone occurred a few times. This chain uses TRBV7-7 with TRBJ2-7, with TRBD2 matching 10 bases. There are 16 residues in the CDR3. The germline gives CDR1 SSHAT, CDR2 FNYEAQ (reference sequence). J was trimmed by 6 bases and V by 1 base; bases with no gene match: 9. The CDR3 bases are TGTGCCAGCAGCTTAGTCAGGGCTAGCGGGAGAGGCGAGCAGTACTTC. Its protein product is CASSLVRASGRGEQYF.

The rearrangement joins TRBV7-2 to TRBJ2-1; D is unclear. The CDR3 totals 13 residues. Deletions cut 6 bases from V and 6 bases from J, with 12 bases between. Germline loops: CDR1 SGHTA, CDR2 FQGNSA. In DNA, the CDR3 is TGTGCCAGCAGATCCGGGTCCGGCAATGAGCAGTTCTTC. This gives the protein CASRSGSGNEQFF. Filled out from reference TRBV7-2 and TRBJ2-1, the complete variable domain reads GAGVSQSPSNKVTEKGKDVELRCDPISGHTALYWYRQSLGQGLEFLIYFQGNSAPDKSGLPSDRFSAERTGGSVSTLTIQRTQQEDSAVYLCASRSGSGNEQFFGPGTRLTVL.

The chain uses TRBV11-2 and TRBJ2-1, with D tentatively TRBD2 (5 bases). The germline CDR1 and CDR2 sequences are SGHAT and FQNNGV. There are 12 residues in the CDR3. V was trimmed by 1 base and J by 8 bases, leaving 6 bases between them. The CDR3 loop reads CASSLAGYEQFF. Here the CDR3 DNA reads TGTGCCAGCAGCTTAGCGGGGTATGAGCAGTTCTTC.

The J gene is TRBJ2-7, the V gene TRBV28; 9 nucleotides line up with TRBD1. V dropped 5 bases and J dropped 3; count of bases not matched to a gene: 8. CDR3 size: 15 residues. The V gene's germline CDR1 is MDHEN and CDR2 SYDVKM. The CDR3 is CASSVQGAPSYEQYF. The DNA for the CDR3 is TGTGCCAGCAGTGTACAGGGGGCCCCCAGCTACGAGCAGTACTTC. The full variable domain, with the rest looked up from reference TRBV28 and TRBJ2-7, is DVKVTQSSRYLVKRTGEKVFLECVQDMDHENMFWYRQDPGLGLRLIYFSYDVKMKEKGDIPEGYSVSREKKERFSLILESASTNQTSMYLCASSVQGAPSYEQYFGPGTRLTVT.

V is TRBV6-5 and J is TRBJ1-2; the D is unclear. This CDR3 comprises 15 residues. Germline V gene sequence: CDR1 MNHEY, CDR2 SVGAGI. The V end was cut by 5 bases, the J end by 4 bases, with 17 bases between. The CDR3 DNA follows: TGTGCCAGCAGTCCCTCTCTCATTGTCGGCTATGGCTACACCTTC. Translating it yields CASSPSLIVGYGYTF.

The gene calls are TRBV2 and TRBJ2-3; perhaps TRBD1 as D (6 bases). Germline assignment: CDR1 SNHLY and CDR2 FYNNEI. Trimming pared 4 bases from V and 6 bases from J, leaving 17 bases between. The CDR3 is 15 amino acids. The CDR3 region has the DNA TGTGCCAGCAGTGGACCCGGACAGTACCTCGATACGCAGTATTTT. Protein: CASSGPGQYLDTQYF. Based on the CDR3 plus reference TRBV2 and TRBJ2-3, the full variable domain is EPEVTQTPSHQVTQMGQEVILRCVPISNHLYFYWYRQILGQKVEFLVSFYNNEISEKSEIFDDQFSVERPDGSNFTLKIRSTKLEDSAMYFCASSGPGQYLDTQYFGPGTRLTVL.

The chain recombines TRBV6-5 with TRBJ1-1; 8 nucleotides line up with TRBD1. J lost 6 bases, V lost 6 bases, and 6 bases had no gene match. This CDR3 is built from 13 residues. Germline V CDR1 and CDR2: MNHEY, SVGAGI. The CDR3 reads CASRGQVQAEAFF. CDR3 bases: TGTGCCAGCAGGGGACAGGTCCAGGCTGAAGCTTTCTTT.

The V and J genes are TRBV5-4 and TRBJ2-5; TRBD2 agrees at 7 bases. Germline lookup yields CDR1 SGHNT and CDR2 YYREEE (reference sequence). CDR3 length equals 13 residues. The V segment lost 3 bases and the J segment 5 bases; nucleotides outside the gene matches: 4. This chain's CDR3 is CASSWGGGETQYF. The CDR3 coding sequence is TGTGCCAGCAGCTGGGGGGGAGGCGAGACCCAGTACTTC.

The chain couples TRBV7-2 to TRBJ1-2, with D tentatively TRBD1 (5 bases). Germline values: CDR1 SGHTA, CDR2 FQGNSA. V shed 4 bases and J shed 0 bases, with 12 bases lying between them. The length of the CDR3 is 15 residues. CDR3 amino acids: CASSSETVPNYGYTF. The CDR3 nucleotides are TGTGCCAGCAGCTCCGAGACAGTCCCTAACTATGGCTACACCTTC. The whole variable domain, filled in from reference TRBV7-2 and TRBJ1-2, reads GAGVSQSPSNKVTEKGKDVELRCDPISGHTALYWYRQSLGQGLEFLIYFQGNSAPDKSGLPSDRFSAERTGGSVSTLTIQRTQQEDSAVYLCASSSETVPNYGYTFGSGTRLTVV.

V usage is TRBV20-1 and J usage is TRBJ2-3; 9 bases fit TRBD2. The CDR3 loop spans 14 amino acids. Germline V lookup: CDR1 DFQATT, CDR2 SNEGSKA (reference sequence). V dropped 3 bases and J dropped 3; count of bases not matched to a gene: 4. The CDR3 DNA is TGCAGTGCTAGTGTAGCGGGGGTAACAGATACGCAGTATTTT. This codes for CSASVAGVTDTQYF.

This chain connects TRBV6-5 to TRBJ1-1; D unclear. V was pared by 0 bases and J by 4 bases, with 9 bases between. Germline lookup yields CDR1 MNHEY and CDR2 SVGAGI. The CDR3 spans 14 residues. CDR3 in amino acids: CASSYSRAGTEAFF. The CDR3 DNA reads as TGTGCCAGCAGTTACTCGAGGGCAGGCACTGAAGCTTTCTTT.

The chain has TRBV30 and TRBJ1-2; 8 nucleotides line up with TRBD1. Germline trimming cut 3 bases from V and 8 bases from J; bases unmatched to any gene: 8. Germline assignment: CDR1 GTSNPN and CDR2 SVGIG (reference sequence). This CDR3 region has 13 residues. CDR3 residues: CAWRPQGAGGYTF. CDR3 sequence (DNA): TGTGCCTGGAGACCGCAGGGGGCAGGGGGCTACACCTTC.

The chain is built from TRBV7-6 and TRBJ2-2; 11 nucleotides agree with TRBD2. Germline loops: CDR1 SGHVS, CDR2 FNYEAQ. This CDR3 spans 16 amino acids. V was clipped by 1 base and J by 5 bases; unmatched bases: 3. CDR3 DNA sequence: TGTGCCAGCAGCTTAGGGCTAGCGGGAGGTACCGGGGAGCTGTTTTTT. As protein: CASSLGLAGGTGELFF.

The chain has TRBV4-2 and TRBJ1-5; D is unclear. CDR1 is LGHNA and CDR2 is YNFKEQ in the germline V gene. Deletions cut 2 bases from V and 7 bases from J, with 12 bases between. This CDR3 is built from 14 residues. The CDR3 is CASSQQGRRQPQHF. CDR3 DNA sequence: TGTGCCAGCAGCCAACAAGGGAGGAGACAGCCCCAGCATTTT.

The gene calls are TRBV9 and TRBJ2-1; 9 bases agree with TRBD1. Germline assignment: CDR1 SGDLS and CDR2 YYNGEE. CDR3 size: 15 residues. V lost 0 bases to trimming and J lost 4 bases; unmatched junction nucleotides: 2. CDR3 loop: CASSVVTGGYNEQFF. The CDR3 nucleotides are TGTGCCAGCAGCGTAGTGACAGGGGGGTACAATGAGCAGTTCTTC. The full variable domain, completed using reference TRBV9 and TRBJ2-1, is DSGVTQTPKHLITATGQRVTLRCSPRSGDLSVYWYQQSLDQGLQFLIQYYNGEERAKGNILERFSAQQFPDLHSELNLSSLELGDSALYFCASSVVTGGYNEQFFGPGTRLTVL.

The chain carries TRBV7-9 and TRBJ2-6; D possibly corresponds to TRBD1 (6 bases). This CDR3 is built from 18 residues. Germline lookup yields CDR1 SEHNR and CDR2 FQNEAQ (reference sequence). V lost 4 bases to trimming and J lost 0 bases, with 16 bases between them. This CDR3 is CASSSRQALRSGANVLTF. The CDR3 nucleotides are TGTGCCAGCAGCTCCAGACAGGCCCTACGCTCTGGGGCCAACGTCCTGACTTTC.

The rearrangement joins TRBV27 to TRBJ1-5, with no clear D. The CDR3 covers 13 residues. From germline, CDR1 is MNHEY and CDR2 SMNVEV (reference sequence). V was trimmed by 5 bases and J by 3 bases, leaving 8 bases between them. The CDR3 region is CASSGGYNQPQHF. The CDR3 DNA is TGTGCCAGCAGTGGCGGTTACAATCAGCCCCAGCATTTT.

The chain joins TRBV19 to TRBJ2-5; 9 nucleotides agree with TRBD2. The CDR3 has 16 amino acids. Losses at the gene ends were 3 bases for V and 2 bases for J; bases not matched to a gene: 7. Germline V gene sequence: CDR1 LNHDA, CDR2 SQIVND (reference sequence). The CDR3: CASSIFVSGGQETQYF. In DNA, the CDR3 is TGTGCCAGTAGTATTTTTGTTAGCGGGGGACAAGAGACCCAGTACTTC.